Below are 14 T cell receptor beta chains sequenced from a single sample in a study of T cell repertoires in cytomegalovirus infection. A single record per CDR3 protein comes from TCRdb applying MiXCR to the reads. There are 200,000 to 300,000 distinct CDR3 sequences in the sample; 9% to 15% occur only once, and 1.6% lies in the top ten. Sequences were obtained from PBMCs. These TCRs come from a human donor in good health (CMV status not recorded). Some clones in this sample may be carry-over from other donors' samples.

This clonotype was recorded at least ten times. The chain has TRBV7-9 and TRBJ1-2; D not resolved. This CDR3 is built from 13 residues. Between the trimmed V and J ends, which lost 7 bases and 4 bases, there was a span of 13 bases. Germline V gene lookup returns CDR1 SEHNR and CDR2 FQNEAQ (reference sequence). CDR3 in amino acids: CASTVGGGYGYTF. The CDR3 region has the DNA TGTGCCAGCACCGTCGGCGGAGGCTATGGCTACACCTTC.

This clonotype was seen a handful of times. Given a far larger clone just one base away, this is likely a sequencing read error. The J gene is TRBJ2-3, the V gene TRBV7-6; D is unresolved. V was shortened by 1 base and J by 3 bases, with 5 bases between the two germline ends. CDR1 SGHVS and CDR2 FNYEAQ come from the germline V gene. The CDR3 loop spans 13 amino acids. The CDR3 DNA sequence: TGTGCCAGCAGCTTAGACCCAACAGATACGCAGTATTTT. Protein sequence: CASSLDPTDTQYF.

This clonotype has at least ten counts. V and J are TRBV19 and TRBJ2-7; D perhaps matches TRBD2 (6 bases). Trimming took 8 bases from V and 2 from J, leaving 13 bases between them. The germline V gene encodes CDR1 LNHDA and CDR2 SQIVND (reference sequence). CDR3 size: 13 residues. The CDR3 loop reads CASSPSGPYEQYF. In DNA form, the CDR3 reads TGTGCCAGTTCCCCGAGCGGGCCCTACGAGCAGTACTTC.

V usage is TRBV12-3 or TRBV12-4 and J usage is TRBJ1-1; no clear D. V shed 6 bases and J shed 7 bases, with 9 bases lying between them. The CDR3 contains 11 residues. CDR3 sequence reads: CASSQKGEAFF. The CDR3, as DNA: TGTGCCAGCAGCCAAAAGGGTGAAGCTTTCTTT.

This clonotype has at least ten counts. The chain combines TRBV12-3 or TRBV12-4 with TRBJ1-1; 8 positions match TRBD1. The ends lost 4 bases at V and 0 bases at J; junction bases unmatched: 7. The CDR3 loop spans 16 amino acids. The CDR3 DNA reads as TGTGCCAGCAGTTCGCCCAGGGGGCGAATGAACACTGAAGCTTTCTTT. Protein sequence: CASSSPRGRMNTEAFF.

This clonotype was seen at least ten times. The chain joins TRBV28 to TRBJ2-1, with 9 bases identical to TRBD1. This CDR3 is 14 amino acids long. J lost 8 bases, V lost 4 bases, and 6 bases had no gene match. Germline V gives CDR1 MDHEN, CDR2 SYDVKM. The CDR3 spells CASSSGQGRDEQFF. The CDR3 DNA is TGTGCCAGCAGTTCGGGACAGGGTCGGGATGAGCAGTTCTTC.

Concerning this clonotype itself: It may be a read error: a sequence one base away is much more abundant. The chain recombines TRBV19 with TRBJ1-1; D unresolved. This CDR3 region has 14 residues. The germline gives CDR1 LNHDA, CDR2 SQIVND (reference sequence). Trimming pared 6 bases from V and 3 bases from J, leaving 14 bases between. In DNA form, the CDR3 reads TGTGCCAGTAGCCTTGTCAGTTATTACACTGAAGCTTTCTTT. Protein sequence: CASSLVSYYTEAFF. Full variable domain (outside the CDR3, taken from reference TRBV19 and TRBJ1-1): DGGITQSPKYLFRKEGQNVTLSCEQNLNHDAMYWYRQDPGQGLRLIYYSQIVNDFQKGDIAEGYSVSREKKESFPLTVTSAQKNPTAFYLCASSLVSYYTEAFFGQGTRLTVV.

This clonotype was seen many times. Here the CDR3 reads CASSQDNTGRKPQHF. Here the CDR3 DNA reads TGCGCCAGCAGCCAAGATAATACAGGGAGAAAGCCCCAGCATTTT. The chain links TRBV4-3 to TRBJ1-5; the D gene is possibly TRBD1 (6 bases). CDR3 length: 15 amino acids. Per germline, CDR1 LGHNA and CDR2 YSLEER. V lost 0 bases to trimming and J lost 8 bases, with 14 bases between them.

This clonotype was seen a few times. The chain recombines TRBV6-2 or TRBV6-3 with TRBJ1-5; D is possibly TRBD1 (5 bases). This CDR3 is built from 15 residues. V lost 2 bases, J lost 5 bases, and 13 bases lay in between. Germline CDR1 and CDR2: MNHEY and SVGEGT. The CDR3 DNA sequence: TGTGCCAGCAGTTACGATGGGACTGCCCATCAGCCCCAGCATTTT. Translation gives CASSYDGTAHQPQHF.

This clonotype was seen at least ten times. The gene calls are TRBV7-2 and TRBJ2-3; 8 bases are a match to TRBD2. The CDR3 spans 15 residues. J was trimmed by 0 bases and V by 2 bases; bases with no gene match: 1. Per germline, CDR1 SGHTA and CDR2 FQGNSA. As DNA, the CDR3 is TGTGCCAGCAGCTTACAGCGGGGGAGCACAGATACGCAGTATTTT. It encodes CASSLQRGSTDTQYF.

This clonotype was observed at least ten times. The CDR3 nucleotides are TGTGCCAGCAGGGATAGCGAGACGGTTAATGAGCAGTTCTTC. It is translated as CASRDSETVNEQFF. This chain links TRBV6-1 with TRBJ2-1; possibly TRBD2 for D (5 bases). This CDR3 is built from 14 residues. The germline V gene has CDR1 MNHNS and CDR2 SASEGT. Trimming removed 6 bases from V and 7 bases from J, with 16 bases in between.

At least ten counts were recorded for this clonotype. The chain has TRBV7-9 and TRBJ1-1, with a possible D match to TRBD1 (5 bases). V shed 8 bases and J shed 4 bases, with 11 bases lying between them. The germline gives CDR1 SEHNR, CDR2 FQNEAQ (reference sequence). This CDR3 has 12 amino acids. DNA of the CDR3: TGTGCCAGCCGGGGGAGGAGCACTGAAGCTTTCTTT. Translating it yields CASRGRSTEAFF.

This clonotype turned up a few times. The chain's CDR3 is CASGLAGPNTGELFF. The CDR3 DNA sequence: TGTGCCAGCGGTTTAGCGGGGCCCAACACCGGGGAGCTGTTTTTT. The chain employs TRBV6-2 or TRBV6-3 and TRBJ2-2; TRBD2 aligns across 8 bases. The V and J ends lost 8 bases and 2 bases, in that order; junction bases with no gene match: 7. The CDR3 is 15 amino acids. Germline values: CDR1 MNHEY, CDR2 SVGEGT.

The sample holds many counts of this clonotype. The chain uses TRBV28 and TRBJ2-5; 8 positions agree with TRBD1. J was trimmed by 5 bases and V by 2 bases; bases with no gene match: 10. In germline, CDR1 is MDHEN, CDR2 SYDVKM. The CDR3 extends over 16 amino acids. The DNA for the CDR3 is TGTGCCAGCAGTTTACCCGACGCAGGGGGCCGCGAGACCCAGTACTTC. It codes for CASSLPDAGGRETQYF.